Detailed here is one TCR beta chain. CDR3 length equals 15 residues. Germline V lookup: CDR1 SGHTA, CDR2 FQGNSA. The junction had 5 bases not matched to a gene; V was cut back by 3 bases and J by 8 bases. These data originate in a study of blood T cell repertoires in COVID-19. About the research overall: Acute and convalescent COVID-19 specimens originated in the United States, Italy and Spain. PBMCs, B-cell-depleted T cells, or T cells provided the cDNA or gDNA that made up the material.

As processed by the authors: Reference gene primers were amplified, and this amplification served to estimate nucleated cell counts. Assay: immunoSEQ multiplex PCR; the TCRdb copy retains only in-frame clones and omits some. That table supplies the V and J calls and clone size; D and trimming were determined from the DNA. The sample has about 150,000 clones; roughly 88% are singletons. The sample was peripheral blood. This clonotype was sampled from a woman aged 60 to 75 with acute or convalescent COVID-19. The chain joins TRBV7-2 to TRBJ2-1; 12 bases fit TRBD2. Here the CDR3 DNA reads TGTGCCAGCAGCTTTCCTAGCGGGGGGGAACATGAGCAGTTCTTC. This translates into CASSFPSGGEHEQFF.